This TCR beta chain comes out of a study of T cells in Graves' hyperthyroidism and ophthalmopathy. About the research overall: Prior to any treatment, at the point of initial diagnosis, peripheral blood was collected. Study observations and caveats: Blood samples included most of the expanded thyroid clonotypes exceeding 0.001.

This clonotype appeared many times. As yet, its antigen is unknown. Amplified TCR beta CDR3 regions came from RNA transcripts. Initially, a first-round RT-PCR of the TCR CDR3 employed the HTBI primer set. Each CDR3 protein is one row after TCRdb ran MiXCR on the multiplex PCR reads. The sample lists about 600,000 distinct CDR3 sequences; approximately 15% were seen once. Exclusion of a patient resulted from uncontrolled infection, other autoimmune disease, pregnancy or lactation. The CDR3 is made up of 15 amino acids. Germline V gene data show CDR1 as SGHVS and CDR2 as FQNEAQ. Trimming left V 1 base short and J 4 bases short, with 12 bases between.

V is TRBV7-8 and J is TRBJ2-3; possibly TRBD2 for D (6 bases). The TCR sequence derives from a woman between 40 and 50 years old with Graves' ophthalmopathy. What was sequenced was blood. CDR3 in DNA: TGTGCCAGCAGCTTAGGTGGGACTCTTCCAGATACGCAGTATTTT. Encoded protein: CASSLGGTLPDTQYF. Complete variable domain (other parts from reference TRBV7-8 and TRBJ2-3): GAGVSQSPRYKVAKRGQDVALRCDPISGHVSLFWYQQALGQGPEFLTYFQNEAQLDKSGLPSDRFFAERPEGSVSTLKIQRTQQEDSAVYLCASSLGGTLPDTQYFGPGTRLTVL.